This TCR beta chain came from a study of T cells in Graves' hyperthyroidism and ophthalmopathy. A few counts support this clonotype. The CDR3 is 16 amino acids. V gave up 3 bases and J gave up 4 bases; unmatched junction bases: 15. Per the germline V gene, CDR1 is DFQATT and CDR2 is SNEGSKA (reference sequence). Amplified regions were TCR beta CDR3 sequences from RNA transcripts. HTBI primers were the set used in a first-round RT-PCR of the TCR CDR3. One entry per CDR3 protein results from TCRdb running MiXCR on the multiplex PCR reads. The sample holds about 210,000 distinct CDR3 sequences, roughly a sixth seen once. Absence of ophthalmopathy progression within 18 months defined stable Graves' hyperthyroidism. The study enrolled patients aged 18 to 65 with newly diagnosed hyperthyroidism of under 2 months' duration. From 9 to 10 ml of fresh peripheral blood, PBMCs were isolated.

The TCR was taken from a middle-aged man with Graves' hyperthyroidism. The V call is TRBV20-1, the J call TRBJ2-7, with TRBD1 matching 7 bases. Source material: blood. The CDR3 nucleotides are TGCAGTGCTAGGGGGGCCCGGGACAGACATTTTTACGAGCAGTACTTC. Translation: CSARGARDRHFYEQYF.